This T cell receptor beta chain was sequenced in a study of brain T cells in children with intractable seizures. Study outcomes and limitations: Clones missing pre-surgery may reflect undersampling of that blood sample.

Repertoires were generated with immunoSEQ multiplex PCR, while TCRdb's copy carries only in-frame clones and drops some. The table includes roughly 23,000 clones, approximately 94% detected once. In germline, CDR1 is MNHEY, CDR2 SVGAGI. V dropped 6 bases and J dropped 5 bases, with 14 bases sitting between them. The CDR3 has 13 residues. Only cases whose brain tissue showed the highest T cell transcript signatures were sequenced. Pre-surgery treatment included at least one anti-epileptic drug. Concerning this clone: No antigen is known for it.

The TCR comes from a boy aged 10-17 years with focal cortical dysplasia and intractable seizures. Material: peripheral blood, obtained at surgery. This chain links TRBV6-5 with TRBJ2-7; TRBD2 is a possible D gene (6 bases). Here the CDR3 reads CASSRELVHEQYF. CDR3 coding DNA: TGTGCCAGCAGCCGGGAGTTAGTCCACGAGCAGTACTTC.